The 21 T cell receptor beta chains listed next were all sequenced from one sample in a study of Ad26.COV2.S vaccination and SARS-CoV-2 variants. TCRdb's copy holds only in-frame clones and misses some; the assay was immunoSEQ multiplex PCR. The table shows about 350,000 clones, with 75% to 90% occurring only once. Treatment denoted: about 20 received Ad26.COV2.S at low or high dose, single or two shots; 5 received placebo; per-sample allocation not given. It was on day 63 after the first vaccine or placebo injection that samples were taken. Here the sequenced sample was peripheral blood, taken in a trial of Ad26.COV2.S vaccine versus placebo. Source of these receptors: a person aged 18-65 years who received the Ad26.COV2.S COVID-19 vaccine or a placebo.

The chain carries TRBV24-1 and TRBJ2-3; D tentatively fits TRBD1 or TRBD2 (5 bases each). Trimming shortened V by 7 bases and J by 0 bases, and 22 bases separated the two germline ends. CDR3 length equals 18 residues. The germline CDR1 and CDR2 sequences are KGHDR and SFDVKD. In nucleotides, the CDR3 is TGTGCCACCAGAGGGGAGTCGGACCGGGGCTCTAGCACAGATACGCAGTATTTT. Protein: CATRGESDRGSSTDTQYF.

The chain has TRBV6-2 or TRBV6-3 and TRBJ2-5; TRBD2 is a possible D gene (6 bases). The CDR3 extends over 18 amino acids. Deletions cut 2 bases from V and 5 bases from J, with 24 bases between. CDR1 is MNHEY, CDR2 SVGEGT, per germline. The CDR3 nucleotides read TGTGCCAGCAGTTACGGTATCCGACTAGTTTTTCCGGATGAGACCCAGTACTTC. As protein: CASSYGIRLVFPDETQYF.

The rearrangement links TRBV28 to TRBJ2-7, with TRBD2 matching 10 bases. The trim removed 6 bases at V and 2 bases at J, leaving 1 base unmatched. This CDR3 has 13 residues. Per germline, CDR1 MDHEN and CDR2 SYDVKM. CDR3 amino acids: CASRGLAAYEQYF. Here the CDR3 DNA reads TGTGCCAGCAGAGGACTAGCGGCCTACGAGCAGTACTTC.

This clone was detected only a few times. At the DNA level, this CDR3 is encoded by other sequences in the same sample as well. This chain connects TRBV29-1 to TRBJ2-7, with D possibly being TRBD1 (6 bases). CDR1 and CDR2 (germline): SQVTM, ANQGSEA. Trimming shortened V by 1 base and J by 2 bases, and 9 bases separated the two germline ends. The CDR3 runs to 13 residues. The CDR3 coding sequence is TGCAGCGTTGAAGGGGGGCCGCCCTACGAGCAGTACTTC. The encoded protein is CSVEGGPPYEQYF.

V gene TRBV19 combines with J gene TRBJ2-3, with 8 positions matching TRBD2. From germline, CDR1 is LNHDA and CDR2 SQIVND (reference sequence). This CDR3 spans 15 amino acids. The V gene end was trimmed by 2 bases and the J gene end by 8 bases; junction bases not matched to a gene: 9. As DNA, the CDR3 is TGTGCCAGTAGTATAACCCCCCCTACTAGCGGTACGCAGTATTTT. Translated: CASSITPPTSGTQYF.

V gene TRBV5-6 combines with J gene TRBJ1-1, with D perhaps matching TRBD1 (6 bases). Germline lookup yields CDR1 SGHDT and CDR2 YYEEEE. Deletions cut 4 bases from V and 3 bases from J, with 16 bases between. The CDR3 runs to 15 residues. The CDR3 sequence: CASSPGARTDTEAFF. The CDR3 DNA reads TGTGCCAGCAGCCCGGGGGCCAGAACGGACACTGAAGCTTTCTTT.

The DNA for the CDR3 is TGTGCCAGCTCTTGGCAGGGGGAGAGAGATACGCAGTATTTT. Translating it yields CASSWQGERDTQYF. The chain joins TRBV6-5 to TRBJ2-3; 7 bases fit TRBD1. The CDR3 has 14 amino acids. The V and J ends lost 8 bases and 5 bases, in that order; junction bases with no gene match: 10. Germline CDR1 and CDR2: MNHEY and SVGAGI.

CDR3 in DNA: TGTGCCAGCAGTTCCCAACGGACTAGCGAGGGTGATACGCAGTATTTT. It encodes CASSSQRTSEGDTQYF. The chain recombines TRBV27 with TRBJ2-3, with 9 bases fitting TRBD2. Per the germline V gene, CDR1 is MNHEY and CDR2 is SMNVEV (reference sequence). The CDR3 loop spans 16 amino acids. V shed 4 bases, J shed 6 bases, and the junction held 11 bases outside the gene matches.

The chain has TRBV7-2 and TRBJ2-3; 8 bases match TRBD2. Germline V gene lookup returns CDR1 SGHTA and CDR2 FQGNSA. This CDR3 contains 16 residues. Trimming took 1 base from V and 1 from J; bases not matched to a gene: 4. The CDR3 region has the DNA TGTGCCAGCAGCTTAGGAAGCGGGAGAGGCACAGATACGCAGTATTTT. This encodes CASSLGSGRGTDTQYF. Drawing the rest from reference TRBV7-2 and TRBJ2-3, the complete variable domain is GAGVSQSPSNKVTEKGKDVELRCDPISGHTALYWYRQSLGQGLEFLIYFQGNSAPDKSGLPSDRFSAERTGGSVSTLTIQRTQQEDSAVYLCASSLGSGRGTDTQYFGPGTRLTVL.

The rearrangement uses TRBV9 and TRBJ1-4; tentative D call: TRBD1 (5 bases). Germline values: CDR1 SGDLS, CDR2 YYNGEE. The CDR3 loop spans 15 amino acids. The V gene lost 1 base and the J gene lost 2 bases, with 9 bases spanning the gap. This chain's CDR3 is CASSVFWGTNEKLFF. In DNA form, the CDR3 reads TGTGCCAGCAGCGTATTTTGGGGGACTAATGAAAAACTGTTTTTT.

CDR3: CASSQMGGYTF. The CDR3 DNA reads TGCGCCAGCAGCCAAATGGGTGGCTACACCTTC. The chain uses TRBV4-3 and TRBJ1-2, with unresolved D. CDR3 length: 11 amino acids. CDR1 is LGHNA and CDR2 is YSLEER in the germline V gene. V was shortened by 2 bases and J by 7 bases, with 5 bases between the two germline ends.

The V call is TRBV6-2 or TRBV6-3, the J call TRBJ2-7; D may be TRBD1 (6 bases). The CDR3 is 13 residues long. V lost 4 bases and J 2 bases, leaving 9 bases between the germline ends. Germline CDR1 MNHEY, CDR2 SVGEGT. This CDR3 is CASSLGQPYEQYF. CDR3 bases: TGTGCCAGCAGTTTAGGACAGCCCTACGAGCAGTACTTC.

The genes are TRBV11-2 and TRBJ2-3, with TRBD2 as a possible D gene (6 bases). The V gene lost 5 bases and the J gene lost 1 base, with 13 bases spanning the gap. This CDR3 contains 15 residues. Germline values: CDR1 SGHAT, CDR2 FQNNGV. CDR3 coding DNA: TGTGCCAGCAGCGCCCCGGGACTCCGCACAGATACGCAGTATTTT. It codes for CASSAPGLRTDTQYF.

The rearrangement uses TRBV19 and TRBJ1-1; D unresolved. Trimming pared 4 bases from V and 0 bases from J, leaving 9 bases between. Germline lookup yields CDR1 LNHDA and CDR2 SQIVND (reference sequence). The CDR3 loop spans 14 amino acids. The CDR3: CASSTGLMNTEAFF. The DNA for the CDR3 is TGTGCCAGTAGTACTGGACTGATGAACACTGAAGCTTTCTTT.

J is TRBJ1-2 and V is TRBV6-5; TRBD1 agrees at 9 bases. This CDR3 contains 15 residues. V gave up 4 bases and J gave up 7 bases; unmatched junction bases: 10. Germline lookup yields CDR1 MNHEY and CDR2 SVGAGI. CDR3 DNA: TGTGCCAGCAGTTTCGGGGGACAGGGAGAATCTGGCTACACCTTC. It codes for CASSFGGQGESGYTF.

The chain uses TRBV7-3 and TRBJ2-5; no clear D. This CDR3 has 13 amino acids. Trimming took off 4 bases at V and 6 bases at J, with 12 bases between the two ends. Germline V gene sequence: CDR1 SGHTA, CDR2 FQGTGA. The CDR3 sequence is CASSSVNGQTQYF. The CDR3 region has the DNA TGTGCCAGCAGCTCGGTGAATGGGCAGACCCAGTACTTC.

This chain links TRBV28 with TRBJ2-7; 7 positions agree with TRBD1. The length of the CDR3 is 14 residues. Germline CDR1 is MDHEN and CDR2 is SYDVKM. V was clipped by 5 bases and J by 3 bases; unmatched bases: 7. The CDR3 region has the DNA TGTGCCAGCAGTCCCCTGACAGGGTTCTACGAGCAGTACTTC. Protein sequence: CASSPLTGFYEQYF.

About this clone: The sample holds other DNA sequences that translate to the same CDR3. The V gene is TRBV7-2, the J gene TRBJ2-3, with 9 bases matching TRBD1. This CDR3 contains 16 residues. The germline CDR1 and CDR2 sequences are SGHTA and FQGNSA. V was pared by 6 bases and J by 2 bases, with 9 bases of the junction left unmatched. The CDR3 loop reads CASSSQGAGNTDTQYF. DNA for the CDR3: TGTGCCAGCAGTTCACAGGGGGCTGGGAACACAGATACGCAGTATTTT.

This clone was found a few times. This chain connects TRBV5-1 to TRBJ1-1, with a weak D call TRBD1 (6 bases). V dropped 4 bases and J dropped 1 base, with 11 bases sitting between them. CDR3 length: 14 residues. The germline V gene has CDR1 SGHRS and CDR2 YFSETQ. CDR3 in DNA: TGCGCCAGCAGCCCCGGGACAACGAACACTGAAGCTTTCTTT. This sequence encodes CASSPGTTNTEAFF.

A single count supports this clone. The rearrangement links TRBV5-3 to TRBJ2-5; tentatively, D is TRBD1 or TRBD2 (5 bases each). TRBV5-3 carries the ORF label, with uncertain function. This CDR3 has 15 amino acids. The V end was cut by 8 bases, the J end by 1 base, with 18 bases between. The CDR3: CARPSPGAIQETQYF. As DNA, the CDR3 is TGTGCCAGGCCCTCTCCCGGGGCAATCCAAGAGACCCAGTACTTC.

The V and J genes are TRBV19 and TRBJ2-1; TRBD2 agrees at 11 bases. CDR3 length equals 16 residues. The junction had 13 bases not matched to a gene; V was cut back by 7 bases and J by 8 bases. Germline CDR1 LNHDA, CDR2 SQIVND (reference sequence). The CDR3 DNA reads TGTGCCAGTACCGCCCTCGGACTAGCGGGCCGGGATGAGCAGTTCTTC. Encoded protein: CASTALGLAGRDEQFF.